These T cell receptor beta chains were read from a single sample in a study of beta chain features in type 1 diabetes. Repertoires were generated with immunoSEQ multiplex PCR, while TCRdb's copy carries only in-frame clones and drops some. The sample lists hundreds of thousands of clones; over 10% were seen once. The sample comprised naive CD4+ T cells from blood. Source of these receptors: a man aged 18 to 29 in good health. CDR3s include the opening cysteine and the closing phenylalanine or tryptophan. The D gene is left open where the match is weak. Part of the rows lack a size; the others show once, few, many or a class for expanded clones.

J: TRBJ1-2; size: -; V: TRBV19; D: -; DNA: TGTGCCAGTAGTATTACGAGGGAATATGGCTACACCTTC; CDR3: CASSITREYGYTF
J: TRBJ2-3; size: -; V: TRBV29-1; D: -; DNA: TGCAGCGTTGCCGGGGGTAGGGCAGATACGCAGTATTTT; CDR3: CSVAGGRADTQYF
J: TRBJ2-4; size: few; V: TRBV11-2; D: -; DNA: TGTGCCAGCAGCTTAGCAGGGGCCATTGCTTTACAGTACTTC; CDR3: CASSLAGAIALQYF
J: TRBJ2-5; size: -; V: TRBV6-6; D: TRBD2; DNA: TGTGCCAGCAGTCGGGAAGTGGGACTAGCGGAGACCCAGTACTTC; CDR3: CASSREVGLAETQYF
J: TRBJ2-3; size: -; V: TRBV4-3; D: TRBD2; DNA: TGCGCCAGCAGCGTACGACTAGCCTCAGATACGCAGTATTTT; CDR3: CASSVRLASDTQYF
J: TRBJ1-2; size: -; V: TRBV4-3; D: -; DNA: TGCGCCAGCAGCCAAGATCTTGAGACAAACTATGGCTACACCTTC; CDR3: CASSQDLETNYGYTF
J: TRBJ2-1; size: few; V: TRBV18; D: -; DNA: TGTGCCAGCTCACCCCAAAGGGGGAGATACAATGAGCAGTTCTTC; CDR3: CASSPQRGRYNEQFF
J: TRBJ2-7; size: -; V: TRBV4-3; D: -; DNA: TGCGCCAGCAGCCAAGGGCTATCTCGTAGCTCTAACGAGCAGTACTTC; CDR3: CASSQGLSRSSNEQYF
J: TRBJ1-4; size: few; V: TRBV4-1; D: -; DNA: TGCGCCAGCAGCCTTGGCCAGGGTGAAAAACTGTTTTTT; CDR3: CASSLGQGEKLFF
J: TRBJ1-2; size: -; V: TRBV6-6; D: -; DNA: TGTGCCAGCAGTTACTCGGGCGACAGGCCCAACTATGGCTACACCTTC; CDR3: CASSYSGDRPNYGYTF
J: TRBJ2-1; size: -; V: TRBV4-2; D: TRBD2; DNA: TGTGCCAGCAGCCACGACATACAAGTCTGGCTAGCGGGAGGTCGTGGTGAGCAGTTCTTC; CDR3: CASSHDIQVWLAGGRGEQFF
J: TRBJ2-3; size: -; V: TRBV29-1; D: -; DNA: TGCAGCGAAGGGGGGGCTAGCACAGATACGCAGTATTTT; CDR3: CSEGGASTDTQYF
J: TRBJ2-5; size: -; V: TRBV7-9; D: -; DNA: TGTGCCAGCAGCCCCCTGGCCCCAGTGTGTTACTTC; CDR3: CASSPLAPVCYF
J: TRBJ1-1; size: few; V: TRBV25-1; D: TRBD1; DNA: TGTGCCAGCAGAGAGACAGGGGGGGACACTGAAGCTTTCTTT; CDR3: CASRETGGDTEAFF
J: TRBJ1-3; size: -; V: TRBV7-6; D: -; DNA: TGTGCCAGCAGCTTAGCGTCAGGGGCTGGAAACACCATATATTTT; CDR3: CASSLASGAGNTIYF
J: TRBJ1-5; size: -; V: TRBV7-2; D: -; DNA: TGTGCCAGCAGCTTAAAAATGGCCGATCAGCCCCAGCATTTT; CDR3: CASSLKMADQPQHF
J: TRBJ1-2; size: -; V: TRBV18; D: -; DNA: TGTGCCAGCTCACCAGTCGAAGGGGAACTCTATGGCTACACCTTC; CDR3: CASSPVEGELYGYTF
J: TRBJ2-3; size: -; V: TRBV7-3; D: -; DNA: TGTGCCAGCAGTACGGGGGGCTCCGATACGCAGTATTTT; CDR3: CASSTGGSDTQYF
J: TRBJ1-5; size: -; V: TRBV28; D: TRBD1; DNA: TGTGCCAGCAAAGCAGGGGGTCATCAGCCCCAGCATTTT; CDR3: CASKAGGHQPQHF
J: TRBJ2-3; size: -; V: TRBV25-1; D: TRBD2; DNA: TGTGCCAGCAGTGAAGGGACTAGCGGGAGCCTTAGCACAGATACGCAGTATTTT; CDR3: CASSEGTSGSLSTDTQYF
J: TRBJ2-3; size: -; V: TRBV18; D: -; DNA: TGTGCCAGCTCACCACCGGCGACTAGTCGAACAGATACGCAGTATTTT; CDR3: CASSPPATSRTDTQYF
J: TRBJ2-7; size: few; V: TRBV7-2; D: TRBD1; DNA: TGTGCCAGCAGCCTACAGGGGGCCCAAGTCTACGAGCAGTACTTC; CDR3: CASSLQGAQVYEQYF
J: TRBJ2-5; size: few; V: TRBV5-1; D: TRBD1; DNA: TGCGCCAGCAAAACAGGGGGCGTTCAAGAGACCCAGTACTTC; CDR3: CASKTGGVQETQYF
J: TRBJ2-7; size: few; V: TRBV5-1; D: -; DNA: TGCGCCAGCAGCTTTACCGGTGACTCCTACGAGCAGTACTTC; CDR3: CASSFTGDSYEQYF
J: TRBJ1-2; size: -; V: TRBV29-1; D: TRBD1; DNA: TGCAGCGTTGGGACAGGGGGGTATGGCTACACCTTC; CDR3: CSVGTGGYGYTF
J: TRBJ1-1; size: -; V: TRBV30; D: TRBD1; DNA: TGTGCCTGGGACAGGGGGGCTGAAGCTTTCTTT; CDR3: CAWDRGAEAFF
J: TRBJ2-4; size: few; V: TRBV28; D: TRBD2; DNA: TGTGCCAGCAGTTCCCCCGGGAGGGGAAACATTCAGTACTTC; CDR3: CASSSPGRGNIQYF
J: TRBJ1-1; size: -; V: TRBV6-5; D: -; DNA: TGTGCCAGCAGTTACGTAGCTACAGGGAGTAGCGCTGAAGCTTTCTTT; CDR3: CASSYVATGSSAEAFF
J: TRBJ2-3; size: few; V: TRBV30; D: -; DNA: TGTGCCTGGGAGAGCGGAGATACGCAGTATTTT; CDR3: CAWESGDTQYF
J: TRBJ2-1; size: few; V: TRBV11-2; D: -; DNA: TGTGCCAGCAGCGTAAGACAGGAGCAGTTCTTC; CDR3: CASSVRQEQFF
J: TRBJ2-5; size: -; V: TRBV5-4; D: -; DNA: TGTGCCAGCAGCTACTTATCGCAAGAGACCCAGTACTTC; CDR3: CASSYLSQETQYF
J: TRBJ2-2; size: -; V: TRBV18; D: -; DNA: TGTGCCAGCTCCAACGAACGCGAAGCCGGGGAGCTGTTTTTT; CDR3: CASSNEREAGELFF
J: TRBJ2-7; size: -; V: TRBV28; D: TRBD1; DNA: TGTGCCAGCAGTTTCTCGGACAGGCCCTACGAGCAGTACTTC; CDR3: CASSFSDRPYEQYF
J: TRBJ2-6; size: few; V: TRBV14; D: -; DNA: TGTGCCAGCAGCTCAGGCCCTTTGGCCAACGTCCTGACTTTC; CDR3: CASSSGPLANVLTF
J: TRBJ1-6; size: -; V: TRBV9; D: -; DNA: TGTGCCAGCAGCGCGGAACCCGCAGGGAATTCACCCCTCCACTTT; CDR3: CASSAEPAGNSPLHF
J: TRBJ2-7; size: -; V: TRBV30; D: -; DNA: TGTGCCTGGAAGGAGAATCCCTACGAGCAGTACTTC; CDR3: CAWKENPYEQYF
J: TRBJ1-1; size: few; V: TRBV30; D: -; DNA: TGTGCCTGGAGACAGGTCGACACTGAAGCTTTCTTT; CDR3: CAWRQVDTEAFF
J: TRBJ1-5; size: -; V: TRBV4-3; D: TRBD1; DNA: TGCGCCAGCAGCCAAACAACGGCGGACAGGGGAAGACAGCCCCAGCATTTT; CDR3: CASSQTTADRGRQPQHF
J: TRBJ1-2; size: few; V: TRBV19; D: -; DNA: TGTGCCAGTAGTATGGGGCGGCGCGGCTATGGCTACACCTTC; CDR3: CASSMGRRGYGYTF
J: TRBJ1-2; size: few; V: TRBV28; D: -; DNA: TGTGCCAGCAGTGCGGGGGGGCATGGCTACACCTTC; CDR3: CASSAGGHGYTF
J: TRBJ1-1; size: few; V: TRBV7-8; D: -; DNA: TGTGCCACAAGACAACGTTGGACAGACGATAACACTGAAGCTTTCTTT; CDR3: CATRQRWTDDNTEAFF
J: TRBJ2-2; size: -; V: TRBV7-2; D: TRBD2; DNA: TGTGCCAGCAGCCCAAGGACTAGCGGGACGAACACCGGGGAGCTGTTTTTT; CDR3: CASSPRTSGTNTGELFF
J: TRBJ2-7; size: few; V: TRBV19; D: TRBD1; DNA: TGTGCCAGTAGTACCGGGACAGGGGAAGGGGAGCAGTACTTC; CDR3: CASSTGTGEGEQYF
J: TRBJ1-6; size: few; V: TRBV19; D: TRBD1; DNA: TGTGCCAGTAGTACGGGAAGGACAGGCGGCTATAATTCACCCCTCCACTTT; CDR3: CASSTGRTGGYNSPLHF
J: TRBJ2-1; size: -; V: TRBV11-2; D: TRBD2; DNA: TGTGCCAGCAGCTTCGGACTAGCGGGAGGATCTTACAATGAGCAGTTCTTC; CDR3: CASSFGLAGGSYNEQFF
J: TRBJ2-7; size: few; V: TRBV5-1; D: TRBD1; DNA: TGCGCCAGCAGACAGGGGGCCTACGAGCAGTACTTC; CDR3: CASRQGAYEQYF
J: TRBJ1-4; size: -; V: TRBV7-3; D: -; DNA: TGTGCCAGCAGCTTAAGGTCGGGGTTCGGTGAAAAACTGTTTTTT; CDR3: CASSLRSGFGEKLFF